This entry lists 11 T cell receptor beta chains sequenced from one sample in a study of blood T cell repertoires in COVID-19. Sequencing used immunoSEQ multiplex PCR; TCRdb keeps in-frame clones, though not all of them. The sample records just over 300,000 clones, nearly 90% being singletons. The sample consisted of PBMCs or T cells enriched from blood (not recorded which). The receptors shown here come from a woman aged 18-35 years with acute COVID-19.

The rearrangement links TRBV7-2 to TRBJ1-4; D is unresolved. This CDR3 spans 15 amino acids. The germline V gene encodes CDR1 SGHTA and CDR2 FQGNSA. V lost 1 base and J lost 7, with 13 bases in between. CDR3 protein: CASSLGHQRGEKLFF. Here the CDR3 DNA reads TGTGCCAGCAGCTTAGGGCACCAAAGAGGTGAAAAACTGTTTTTT.

The rearrangement uses TRBV5-1 and TRBJ2-1, with 13 bases aligning to TRBD2. Germline assignment: CDR1 SGHRS and CDR2 YFSETQ. J lost 5 bases, V lost 1 base, and 15 bases had no gene match. The CDR3 is made up of 20 amino acids. CDR3 DNA sequence: TGCGCCAGCAGCTTGTTTTTGCCGGGGTCGGGACTAGCGGGGAACAATGAGCAGTTCTTC. This sequence encodes CASSLFLPGSGLAGNNEQFF.

The chain has TRBV19 and TRBJ2-1, with D possibly TRBD2 on 5 matching bases. The length of the CDR3 is 13 residues. Germline-derived CDR1 and CDR2 are LNHDA and SQIVND (reference sequence). Trimming left V 3 bases short and J 4 bases short, with 7 bases between. CDR3 sequence reads: CASSIRGYNEQFF. The DNA for the CDR3 is TGTGCCAGTAGTATCCGGGGTTACAATGAGCAGTTCTTC.

This chain connects TRBV4-1 to TRBJ2-7; a possible D gene is TRBD1 (5 bases). Germline V gives CDR1 MGHRA, CDR2 YSYEKL. The CDR3 sequence is 15 residues long. Trimming shortened V by 8 bases and J by 2 bases, and 19 bases separated the two germline ends. In nucleotides, the CDR3 is TGCGCCAGCTCGACGAGCCAGGGATCTACCTACGAGCAGTACTTC. Translation gives CASSTSQGSTYEQYF.

J is TRBJ2-3 and V is TRBV9; 9 bases line up with TRBD2. Germline V CDR1 and CDR2: SGDLS, YYNGEE. The V segment lost 1 base and the J segment 12 bases; nucleotides outside the gene matches: 9. The CDR3 runs to 14 residues. The CDR3 DNA is TGTGCCAGCAGCGTAAGGGTAGCGGGAGATCCCCAGTATTTT. It is translated as CASSVRVAGDPQYF. The full variable domain, its missing parts supplied by reference TRBV9 and TRBJ2-3, is DSGVTQTPKHLITATGQRVTLRCSPRSGDLSVYWYQQSLDQGLQFLIQYYNGEERAKGNILERFSAQQFPDLHSELNLSSLELGDSALYFCASSVRVAGDPQYFGPGTRLTVL.

The chain recombines TRBV5-1 with TRBJ1-2; tentative D call: TRBD1 (6 bases). V was trimmed by 3 bases and J by 1 base, leaving 13 bases between them. In germline, CDR1 is SGHRS, CDR2 YFSETQ. This CDR3 has 15 residues. The DNA for the CDR3 is TGCGCCAGCAGCTGGGGACATGTGAATAACTATGGCTACACCTTC. Its protein product is CASSWGHVNNYGYTF.

V is TRBV28 and J is TRBJ2-4, with D perhaps TRBD2 (6 bases). There are 15 residues in the CDR3. V dropped 4 bases and J dropped 8 bases, with 18 bases sitting between them. Germline CDR1 MDHEN, CDR2 SYDVKM. The CDR3 DNA reads TGTGCCAGCAGTTCCCCGGCGGGGCGTTGGGACATTCAGTACTTC. It encodes CASSSPAGRWDIQYF. Full variable domain (rest looked up from reference TRBV28 and TRBJ2-4): DVKVTQSSRYLVKRTGEKVFLECVQDMDHENMFWYRQDPGLGLRLIYFSYDVKMKEKGDIPEGYSVSREKKERFSLILESASTNQTSMYLCASSSPAGRWDIQYFGAGTRLSVL.

This clone was observed once. The rearrangement uses TRBV19 and TRBJ2-3; TRBD2 agrees at 9 bases. The length of the CDR3 is 16 residues. The V gene end was trimmed by 4 bases and the J gene end by 5 bases; junction bases not matched to a gene: 10. Germline loops: CDR1 LNHDA, CDR2 SQIVND (reference sequence). The CDR3 region is CASSTPVAGAGDTQYF. The DNA for the CDR3 is TGTGCCAGTAGTACCCCCGTAGCGGGAGCAGGAGATACGCAGTATTTT.

The CDR3 spells CASSTSGQGLGEQYF. CDR3 in DNA: TGTGCCAGCAGTACCTCCGGACAGGGTTTGGGGGAGCAGTACTTC. This rearrangement joins TRBV28 to TRBJ2-7; 8 nucleotides agree with TRBD1. V lost 5 bases, J lost 7 bases, and 13 bases stayed unmatched. Germline CDR1 is MDHEN and CDR2 is SYDVKM. This CDR3 is built from 15 residues.

The V call is TRBV6-1, the J call TRBJ2-7; D gene ambiguous. There are 14 residues in the CDR3. Looked up from germline, CDR1 is MNHNS and CDR2 is SASEGT. The germline V and J ends were trimmed by 2 bases and 0 bases, with 8 bases remaining between them. The CDR3 coding sequence is TGTGCCAGCAGTGAAACCCAGGTCTCCTACGAGCAGTACTTC. Protein sequence: CASSETQVSYEQYF.

The V gene is TRBV27, the J gene TRBJ2-7; the D gene is possibly TRBD2 (5 bases). Trimming removed 4 bases at V and 3 bases at J, with 10 bases between. The CDR3 length is 13 residues. Germline V gene sequence: CDR1 MNHEY, CDR2 SMNVEV (reference sequence). The CDR3 region has the DNA TGTGCCAGCAGTTCCGGGAACCTCTACGAGCAGTACTTC. Its protein product is CASSSGNLYEQYF.